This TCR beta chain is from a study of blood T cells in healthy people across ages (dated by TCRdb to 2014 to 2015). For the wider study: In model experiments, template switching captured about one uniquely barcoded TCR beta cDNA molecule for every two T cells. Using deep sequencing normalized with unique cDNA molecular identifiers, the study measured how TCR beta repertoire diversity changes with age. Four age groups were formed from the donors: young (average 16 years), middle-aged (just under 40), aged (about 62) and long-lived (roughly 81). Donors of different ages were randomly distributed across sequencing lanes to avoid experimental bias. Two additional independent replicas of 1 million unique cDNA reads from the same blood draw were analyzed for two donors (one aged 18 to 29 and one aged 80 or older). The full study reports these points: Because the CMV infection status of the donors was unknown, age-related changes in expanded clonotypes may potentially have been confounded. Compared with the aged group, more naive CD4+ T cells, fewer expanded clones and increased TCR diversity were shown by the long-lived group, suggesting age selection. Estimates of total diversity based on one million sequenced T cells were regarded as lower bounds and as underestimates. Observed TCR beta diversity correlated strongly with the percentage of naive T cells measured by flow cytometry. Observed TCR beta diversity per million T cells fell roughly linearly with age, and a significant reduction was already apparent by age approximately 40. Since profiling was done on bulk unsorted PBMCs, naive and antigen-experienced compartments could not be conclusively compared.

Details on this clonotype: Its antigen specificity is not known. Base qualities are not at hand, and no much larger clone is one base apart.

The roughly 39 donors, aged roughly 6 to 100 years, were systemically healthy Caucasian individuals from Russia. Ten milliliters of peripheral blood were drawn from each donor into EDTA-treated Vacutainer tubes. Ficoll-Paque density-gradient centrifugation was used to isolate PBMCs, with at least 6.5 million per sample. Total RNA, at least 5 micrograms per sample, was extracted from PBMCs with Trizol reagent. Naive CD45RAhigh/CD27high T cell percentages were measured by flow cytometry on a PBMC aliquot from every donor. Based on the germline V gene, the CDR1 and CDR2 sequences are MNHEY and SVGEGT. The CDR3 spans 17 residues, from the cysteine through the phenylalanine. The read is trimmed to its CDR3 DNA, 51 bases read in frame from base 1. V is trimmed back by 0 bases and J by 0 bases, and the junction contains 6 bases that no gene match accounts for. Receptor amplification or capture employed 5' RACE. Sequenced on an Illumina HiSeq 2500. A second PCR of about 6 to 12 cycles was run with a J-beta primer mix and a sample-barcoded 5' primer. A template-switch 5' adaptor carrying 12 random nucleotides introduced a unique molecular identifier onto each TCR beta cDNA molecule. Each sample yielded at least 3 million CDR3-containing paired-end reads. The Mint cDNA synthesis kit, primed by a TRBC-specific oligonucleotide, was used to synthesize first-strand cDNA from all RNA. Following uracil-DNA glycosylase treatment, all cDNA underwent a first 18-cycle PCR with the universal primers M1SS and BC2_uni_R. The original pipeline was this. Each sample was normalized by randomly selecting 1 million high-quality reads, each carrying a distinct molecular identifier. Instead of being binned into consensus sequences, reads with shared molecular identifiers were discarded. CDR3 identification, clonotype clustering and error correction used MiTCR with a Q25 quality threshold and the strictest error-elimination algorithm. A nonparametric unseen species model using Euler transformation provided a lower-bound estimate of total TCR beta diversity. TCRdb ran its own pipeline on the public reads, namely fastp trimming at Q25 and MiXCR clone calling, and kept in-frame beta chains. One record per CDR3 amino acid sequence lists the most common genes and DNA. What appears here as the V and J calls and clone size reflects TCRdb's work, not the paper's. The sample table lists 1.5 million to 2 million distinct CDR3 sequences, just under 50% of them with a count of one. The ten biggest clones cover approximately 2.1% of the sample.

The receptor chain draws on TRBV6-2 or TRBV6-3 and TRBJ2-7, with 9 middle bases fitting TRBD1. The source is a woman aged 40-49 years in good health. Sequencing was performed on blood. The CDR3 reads CASSYSTGGPISYEQYF. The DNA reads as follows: TGTGCCAGCAGTTACTCGACAGGGGGACCCATCTCCTACGAGCAGTACTTC.